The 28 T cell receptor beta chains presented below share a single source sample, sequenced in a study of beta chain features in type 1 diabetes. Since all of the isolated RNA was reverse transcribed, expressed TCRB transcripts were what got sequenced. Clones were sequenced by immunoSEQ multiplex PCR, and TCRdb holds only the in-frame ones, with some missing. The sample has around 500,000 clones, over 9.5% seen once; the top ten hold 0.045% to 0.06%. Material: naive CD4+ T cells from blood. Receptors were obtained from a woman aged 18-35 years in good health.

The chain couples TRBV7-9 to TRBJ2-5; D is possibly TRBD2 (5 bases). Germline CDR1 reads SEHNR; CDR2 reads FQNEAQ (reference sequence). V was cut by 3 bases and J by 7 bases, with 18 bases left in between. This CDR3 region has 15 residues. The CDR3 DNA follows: TGTGCCAGCAGCTTGACGGCAGGAGGATGGGGGACCCAGTACTTC. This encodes CASSLTAGGWGTQYF.

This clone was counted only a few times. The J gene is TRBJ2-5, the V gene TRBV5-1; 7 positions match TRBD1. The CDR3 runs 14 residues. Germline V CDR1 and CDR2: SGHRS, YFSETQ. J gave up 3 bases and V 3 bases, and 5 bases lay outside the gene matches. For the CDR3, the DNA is TGCGCCAGCAGCTCAACTGACAGGGAAGAGACCCAGTACTTC. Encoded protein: CASSSTDREETQYF.

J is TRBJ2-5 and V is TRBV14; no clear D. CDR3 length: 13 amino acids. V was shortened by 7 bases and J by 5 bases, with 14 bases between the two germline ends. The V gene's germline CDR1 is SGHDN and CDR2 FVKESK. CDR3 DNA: TGTGCCAGCACCTCAACGTGGACGGAGACCCAGTACTTC. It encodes CASTSTWTETQYF.

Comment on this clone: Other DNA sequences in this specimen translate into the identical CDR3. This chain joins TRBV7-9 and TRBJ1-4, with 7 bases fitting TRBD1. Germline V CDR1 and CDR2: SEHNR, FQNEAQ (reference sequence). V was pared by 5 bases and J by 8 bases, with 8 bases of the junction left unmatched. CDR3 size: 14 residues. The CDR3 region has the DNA TGTGCCAGCAGCCTCCGACAGGGAGGAGAAAAACTGTTTTTT. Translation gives CASSLRQGGEKLFF.

The CDR3 nucleotides are TGTGCCAGCAGTGAATATAAGTCCTTTACGCAGTATTTT. It codes for CASSEYKSFTQYF. The chain is built from TRBV25-1 and TRBJ2-3; D uncertain. This CDR3 contains 13 residues. V shed 0 bases and J shed 8 bases, with 9 bases lying between them. In germline, CDR1 is MGHDK, CDR2 SYGVNS.

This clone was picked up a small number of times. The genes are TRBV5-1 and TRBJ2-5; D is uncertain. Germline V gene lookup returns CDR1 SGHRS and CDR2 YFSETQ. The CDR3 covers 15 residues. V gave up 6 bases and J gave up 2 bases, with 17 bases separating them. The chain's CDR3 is CASTHGAAEQETQYF. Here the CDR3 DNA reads TGCGCCAGCACTCACGGCGCAGCAGAGCAAGAGACCCAGTACTTC.

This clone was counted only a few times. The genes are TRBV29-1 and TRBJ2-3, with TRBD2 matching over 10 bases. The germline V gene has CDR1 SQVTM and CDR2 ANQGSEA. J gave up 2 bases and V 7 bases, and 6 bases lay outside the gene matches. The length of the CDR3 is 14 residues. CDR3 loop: CSGRGLAFTDTQYF. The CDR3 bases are TGCAGCGGACGGGGACTAGCGTTCACAGATACGCAGTATTTT.

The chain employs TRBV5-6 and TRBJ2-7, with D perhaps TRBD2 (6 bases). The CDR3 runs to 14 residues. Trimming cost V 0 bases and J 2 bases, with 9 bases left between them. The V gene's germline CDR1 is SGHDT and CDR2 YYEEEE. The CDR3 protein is CASSLVRGTYEQYV. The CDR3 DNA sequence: TGTGCCAGCAGCTTGGTGCGGGGAACCTACGAGCAGTACGTC.

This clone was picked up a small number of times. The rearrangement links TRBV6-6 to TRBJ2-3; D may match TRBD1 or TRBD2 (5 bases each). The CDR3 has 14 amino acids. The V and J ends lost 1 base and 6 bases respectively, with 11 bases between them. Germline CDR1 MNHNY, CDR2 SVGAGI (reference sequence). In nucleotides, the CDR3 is TGTGCCAGCAGTTACTGGGACGCCCGGGATACGCAGTATTTT. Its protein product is CASSYWDARDTQYF.

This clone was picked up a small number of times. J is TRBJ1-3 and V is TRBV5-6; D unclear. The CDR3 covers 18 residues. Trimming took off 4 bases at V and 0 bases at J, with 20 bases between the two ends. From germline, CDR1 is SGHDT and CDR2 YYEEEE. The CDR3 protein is CASSRISLSGPSGNTIYF. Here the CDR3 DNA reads TGTGCCAGCAGCCGAATTAGCCTCAGTGGGCCCTCTGGAAACACCATATATTTT.

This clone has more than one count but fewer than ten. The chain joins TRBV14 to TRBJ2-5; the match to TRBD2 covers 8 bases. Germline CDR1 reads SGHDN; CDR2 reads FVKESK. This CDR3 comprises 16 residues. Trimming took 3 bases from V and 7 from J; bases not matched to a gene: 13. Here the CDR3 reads CASSHNTPGLVGTQYF. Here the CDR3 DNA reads TGTGCCAGCAGCCATAATACACCGGGACTAGTAGGGACCCAGTACTTC.

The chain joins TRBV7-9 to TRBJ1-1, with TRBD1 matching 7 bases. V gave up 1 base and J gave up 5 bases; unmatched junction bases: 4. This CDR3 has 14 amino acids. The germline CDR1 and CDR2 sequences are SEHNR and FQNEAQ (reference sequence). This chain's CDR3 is CASSLEQGGTEAFF. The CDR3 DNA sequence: TGTGCCAGCAGCTTAGAGCAGGGGGGAACTGAAGCTTTCTTT.

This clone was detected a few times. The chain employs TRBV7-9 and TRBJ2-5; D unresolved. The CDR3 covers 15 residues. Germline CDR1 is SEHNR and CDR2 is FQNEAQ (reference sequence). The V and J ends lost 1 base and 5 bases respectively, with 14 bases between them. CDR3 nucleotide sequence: TGTGCCAGCAGCTTAGTGGTCTCTGGGTTGGAGACCCAGTACTTC. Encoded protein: CASSLVVSGLETQYF.

This CDR3 is CATPGLALQETQYF. DNA of the CDR3: TGTGCCACCCCGGGACTAGCGCTTCAAGAGACCCAGTACTTC. The chain joins TRBV9 to TRBJ2-5; 10 bases line up with TRBD2. This CDR3 has 14 residues. Per germline, CDR1 SGDLS and CDR2 YYNGEE. V was clipped by 9 bases and J by 2 bases; unmatched bases: 7.

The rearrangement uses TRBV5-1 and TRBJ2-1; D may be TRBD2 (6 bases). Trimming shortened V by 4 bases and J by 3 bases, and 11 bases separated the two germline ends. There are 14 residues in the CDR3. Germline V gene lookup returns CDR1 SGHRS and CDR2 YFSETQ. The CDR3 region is CASSRGGYYNEQFF. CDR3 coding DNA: TGCGCCAGCAGCCGTGGGGGGTACTACAATGAGCAGTTCTTC.

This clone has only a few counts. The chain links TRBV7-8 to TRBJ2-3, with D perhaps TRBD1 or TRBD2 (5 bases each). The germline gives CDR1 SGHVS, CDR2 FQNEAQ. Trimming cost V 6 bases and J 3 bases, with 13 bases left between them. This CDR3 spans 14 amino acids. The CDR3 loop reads CASSSLGATDTQYF. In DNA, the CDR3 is TGTGCCAGCAGTTCCCTCGGGGCGACAGATACGCAGTATTTT.

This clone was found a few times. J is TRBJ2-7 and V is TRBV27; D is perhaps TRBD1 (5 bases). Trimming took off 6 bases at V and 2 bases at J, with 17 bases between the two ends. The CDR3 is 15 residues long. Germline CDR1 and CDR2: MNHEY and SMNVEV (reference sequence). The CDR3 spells CASRSLGRATYEQYF. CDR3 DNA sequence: TGTGCCAGCAGGTCGCTTGGCAGGGCGACCTACGAGCAGTACTTC.

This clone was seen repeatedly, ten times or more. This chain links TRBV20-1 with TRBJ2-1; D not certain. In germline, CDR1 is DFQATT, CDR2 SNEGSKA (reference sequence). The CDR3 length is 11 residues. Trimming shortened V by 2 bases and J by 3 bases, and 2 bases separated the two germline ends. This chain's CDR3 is CSARNYNEQFF. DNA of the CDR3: TGCAGTGCTAGAAACTACAATGAGCAGTTCTTC.

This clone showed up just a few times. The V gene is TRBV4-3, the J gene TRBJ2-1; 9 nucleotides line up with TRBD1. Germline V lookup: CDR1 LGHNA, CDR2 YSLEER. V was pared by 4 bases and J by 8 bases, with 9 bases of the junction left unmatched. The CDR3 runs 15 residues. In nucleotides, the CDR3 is TGCGCCAGCAGCCCATCCAGGGACAGGGTCTATGAGCAGTTCTTC. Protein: CASSPSRDRVYEQFF.

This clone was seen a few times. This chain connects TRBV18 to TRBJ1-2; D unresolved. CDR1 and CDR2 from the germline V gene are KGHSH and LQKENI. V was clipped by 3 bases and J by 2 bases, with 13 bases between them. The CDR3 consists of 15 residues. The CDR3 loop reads CASSPFSVGNYGYTF. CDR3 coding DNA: TGTGCCAGCTCACCCTTTAGCGTGGGAAACTATGGCTACACCTTC.

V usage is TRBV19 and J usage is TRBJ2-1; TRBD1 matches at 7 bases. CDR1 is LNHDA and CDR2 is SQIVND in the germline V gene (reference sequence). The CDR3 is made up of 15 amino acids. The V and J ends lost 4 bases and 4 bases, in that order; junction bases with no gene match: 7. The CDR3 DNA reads TGTGCCAGTAGTAGGGGACAGCCAGCTTACAATGAGCAGTTCTTC. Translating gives CASSRGQPAYNEQFF.

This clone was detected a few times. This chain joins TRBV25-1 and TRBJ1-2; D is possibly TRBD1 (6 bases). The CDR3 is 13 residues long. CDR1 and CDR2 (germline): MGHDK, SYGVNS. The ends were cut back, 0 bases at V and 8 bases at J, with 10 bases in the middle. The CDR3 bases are TGTGCCAGCAGTGAATACAGGGGAGGGGGCTACACCTTC. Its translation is CASSEYRGGGYTF.

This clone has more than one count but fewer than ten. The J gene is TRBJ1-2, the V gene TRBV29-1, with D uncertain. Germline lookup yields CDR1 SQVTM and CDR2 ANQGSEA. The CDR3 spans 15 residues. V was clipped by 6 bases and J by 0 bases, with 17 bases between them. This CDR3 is CSVQASGGTNYGYTF. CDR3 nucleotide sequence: TGCAGCGTCCAGGCCTCTGGCGGGACTAACTATGGCTACACCTTC.

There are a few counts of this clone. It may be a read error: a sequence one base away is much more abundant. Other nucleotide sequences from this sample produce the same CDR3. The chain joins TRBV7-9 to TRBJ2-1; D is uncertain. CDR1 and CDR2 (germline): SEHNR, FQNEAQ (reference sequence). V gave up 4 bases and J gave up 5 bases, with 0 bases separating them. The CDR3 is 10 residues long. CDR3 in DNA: TGTGCCAGCAGCTACAATGAGCAGTTCTTC. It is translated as CASSYNEQFF.

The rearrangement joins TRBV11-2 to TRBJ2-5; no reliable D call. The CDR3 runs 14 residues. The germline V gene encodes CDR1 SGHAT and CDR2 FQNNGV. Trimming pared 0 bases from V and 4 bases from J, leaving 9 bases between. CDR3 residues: CASSLERFGETQYF. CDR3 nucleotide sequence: TGTGCCAGCAGCTTAGAGAGGTTCGGAGAGACCCAGTACTTC. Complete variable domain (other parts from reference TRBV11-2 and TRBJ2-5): EAGVAQSPRYKIIEKRQSVAFWCNPISGHATLYWYQQILGQGPKLLIQFQNNGVVDDSQLPKDRFSAERLKGVDSTLKIQPAKLEDSAVYLCASSLERFGETQYFGPGTRLLVL.

The CDR3 is CASSVSTVIADTQYF. The CDR3 DNA is TGTGCCAGCAGCGTATCGACCGTTATTGCAGATACGCAGTATTTT. V usage is TRBV9 and J usage is TRBJ2-3; D is uncertain. There are 15 residues in the CDR3. Between the trimmed V and J ends, which lost 1 base and 4 bases, there was a span of 13 bases. In germline, CDR1 is SGDLS, CDR2 YYNGEE.

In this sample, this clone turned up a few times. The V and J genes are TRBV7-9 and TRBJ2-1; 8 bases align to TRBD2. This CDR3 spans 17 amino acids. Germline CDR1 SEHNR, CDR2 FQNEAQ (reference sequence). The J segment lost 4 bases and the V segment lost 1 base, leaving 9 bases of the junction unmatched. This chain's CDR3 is CASSLVGVAGKYNEQFF. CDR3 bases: TGTGCCAGCAGCTTAGTCGGGGTAGCGGGAAAATACAATGAGCAGTTCTTC. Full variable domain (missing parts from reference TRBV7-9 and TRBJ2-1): DTGVSQNPRHKITKRGQNVTFRCDPISEHNRLYWYRQTLGQGPEFLTYFQNEAQLEKSRLLSDRFSAERPKGSFSTLEIQRTEQGDSAMYLCASSLVGVAGKYNEQFFGPGTRLTVL.

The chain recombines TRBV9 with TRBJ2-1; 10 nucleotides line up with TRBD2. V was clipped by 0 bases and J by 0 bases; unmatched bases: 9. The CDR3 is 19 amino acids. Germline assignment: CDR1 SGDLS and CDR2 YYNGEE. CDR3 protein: CASSVAFSRTSGSYNEQFF. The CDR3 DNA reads TGTGCCAGCAGCGTAGCCTTCAGCCGGACTAGCGGCTCCTACAATGAGCAGTTCTTC.